This T cell receptor beta chain was sequenced in a study of blood T cell repertoires in COVID-19. Background on the study: From T cells, B-cell-depleted T cells, or PBMCs came the material, which was cDNA or gDNA.

This CDR3 is 13 amino acids long. Trimming at V came to 9 bases and at J to 1 base, leaving 3 bases not matched to a gene. Germline V lookup: CDR1 ENHRY, CDR2 SYGVKD. TCRdb's table, derived via immunoSEQ multiplex PCR, lists solely in-frame clones and lacks some. Of 80,000 to 130,000 clones listed, about 89% are singletons. The source is a man aged 60 to 69 with acute or convalescent COVID-19. The chain couples TRBV10-3 to TRBJ1-1; 9 bases align to TRBD1. The sample taken for sequencing was peripheral blood. The chain's CDR3 is CAITGQGNTEAFF. CDR3 nucleotides: TGTGCCATTACGGGACAGGGGAACACTGAAGCTTTCTTT.